Here is one T cell receptor (beta chain) with its context. The data originate from a study of T cell changes during pregnancy in multiple sclerosis. Profiling relied on immunoSEQ multiplex PCR, and the TCRdb table lists in-frame clones only, not all of them. The profile shows about 40,000 clones, over 70% of them singletons. The CDR3 has 16 residues. The junction had 4 bases not matched to a gene; V was cut back by 0 bases and J by 0 bases. CDR1 is SGHVS, CDR2 FQNEAQ, per germline. The source was peripheral blood, collected in the first trimester of pregnancy. The rearrangement joins TRBV7-8 to TRBJ1-2, with 7 bases that match TRBD1. This receptor was taken from a female donor in good health, enrolled as a control in a pregnancy study. As DNA, the CDR3 is TGTGCCAGCAGCTTAGCGGGGACAGTTACTAACTATGGCTACACCTTC. Translation: CASSLAGTVTNYGYTF.